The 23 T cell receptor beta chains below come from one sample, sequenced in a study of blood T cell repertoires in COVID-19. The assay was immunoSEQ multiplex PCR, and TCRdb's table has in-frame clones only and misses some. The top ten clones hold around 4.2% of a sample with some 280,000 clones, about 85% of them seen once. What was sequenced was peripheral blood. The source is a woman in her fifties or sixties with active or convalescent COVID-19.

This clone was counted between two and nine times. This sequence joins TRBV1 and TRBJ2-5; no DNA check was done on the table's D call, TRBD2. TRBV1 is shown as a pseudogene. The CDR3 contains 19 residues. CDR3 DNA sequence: TGCACCAGCAGCCAATCAGGTAAACTGGCGGGAGGTCGTGGAGAGACCCAGTACTTC. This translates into CTSSQSGKLAGGRGETQYF.

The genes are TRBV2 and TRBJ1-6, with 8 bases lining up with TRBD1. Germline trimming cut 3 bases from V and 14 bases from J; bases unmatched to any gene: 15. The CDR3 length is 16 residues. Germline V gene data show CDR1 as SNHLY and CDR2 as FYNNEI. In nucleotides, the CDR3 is TGTGCCAGCAGTGATGGGCAGGGGGCCCTTTTTAGCACCCTCCACTTT. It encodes CASSDGQGALFSTLHF. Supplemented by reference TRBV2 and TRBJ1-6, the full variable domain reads EPEVTQTPSHQVTQMGQEVILRCVPISNHLYFYWYRQILGQKVEFLVSFYNNEISEKSEIFDDQFSVERPDGSNFTLKIRSTKLEDSAMYFCASSDGQGALFSTLHFGNGTRLTVT.

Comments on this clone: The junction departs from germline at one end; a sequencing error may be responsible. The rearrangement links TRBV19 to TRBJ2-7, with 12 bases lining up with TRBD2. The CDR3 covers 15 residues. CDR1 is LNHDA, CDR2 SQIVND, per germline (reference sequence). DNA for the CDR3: TGTGCCAGTAGTACGGGACTAGCGGGTGGAGAGGAGCAGTGCTTC. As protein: CASSTGLAGGEEQCF.

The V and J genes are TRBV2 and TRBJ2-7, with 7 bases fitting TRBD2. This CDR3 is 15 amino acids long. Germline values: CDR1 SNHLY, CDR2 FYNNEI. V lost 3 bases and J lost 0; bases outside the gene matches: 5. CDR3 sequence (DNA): TGTGCCAGCAGTGACCCCGGGGGGAGCTCCTACGAGCAGTACTTC. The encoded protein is CASSDPGGSSYEQYF.

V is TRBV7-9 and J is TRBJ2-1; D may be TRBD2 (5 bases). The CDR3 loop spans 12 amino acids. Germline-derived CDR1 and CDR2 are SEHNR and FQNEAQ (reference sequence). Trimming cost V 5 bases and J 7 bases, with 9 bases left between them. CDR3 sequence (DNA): TGTGCCAGCAGCCCCTGGGAGAATGAGCAGTTCTTC. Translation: CASSPWENEQFF. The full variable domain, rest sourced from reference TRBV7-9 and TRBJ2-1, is DTGVSQNPRHKITKRGQNVTFRCDPISEHNRLYWYRQTLGQGPEFLTYFQNEAQLEKSRLLSDRFSAERPKGSFSTLEIQRTEQGDSAMYLCASSPWENEQFFGPGTRLTVL.

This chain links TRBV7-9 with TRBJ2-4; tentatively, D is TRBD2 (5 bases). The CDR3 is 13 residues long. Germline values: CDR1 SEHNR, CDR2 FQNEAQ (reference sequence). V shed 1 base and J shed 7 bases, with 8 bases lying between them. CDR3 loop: CASSLGPSNIQYF. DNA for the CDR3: TGTGCCAGCAGCTTAGGCCCTAGCAACATTCAGTACTTC.

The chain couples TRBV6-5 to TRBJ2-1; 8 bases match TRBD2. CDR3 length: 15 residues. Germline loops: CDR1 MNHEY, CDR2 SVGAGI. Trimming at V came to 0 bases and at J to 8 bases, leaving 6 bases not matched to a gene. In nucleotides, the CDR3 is TGTGCCAGCAGTTACTCGAATCGCGGGAGGCATGAGCAGTTCTTC. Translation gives CASSYSNRGRHEQFF.

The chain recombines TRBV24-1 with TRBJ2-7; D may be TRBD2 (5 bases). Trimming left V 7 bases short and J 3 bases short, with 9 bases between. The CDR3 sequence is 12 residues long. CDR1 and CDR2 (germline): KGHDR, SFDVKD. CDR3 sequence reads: CATSRDLYEQYF. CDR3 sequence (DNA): TGTGCCACCAGCCGGGATCTCTACGAGCAGTACTTC.

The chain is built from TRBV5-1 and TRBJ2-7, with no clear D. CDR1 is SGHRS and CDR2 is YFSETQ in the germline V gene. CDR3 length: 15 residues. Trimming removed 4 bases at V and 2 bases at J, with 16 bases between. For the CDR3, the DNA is TGCGCCAGCAGCCCCAGGCAGACCACACCCTACGAGCAGTACTTC. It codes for CASSPRQTTPYEQYF.

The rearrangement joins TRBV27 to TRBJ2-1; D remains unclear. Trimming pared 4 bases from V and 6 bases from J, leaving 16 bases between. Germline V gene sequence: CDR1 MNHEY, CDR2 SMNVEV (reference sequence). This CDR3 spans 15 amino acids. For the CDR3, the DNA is TGTGCCAGCAGTTCCCGGTTAGTTCCGGGCAATGAGCAGTTCTTC. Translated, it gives CASSSRLVPGNEQFF.

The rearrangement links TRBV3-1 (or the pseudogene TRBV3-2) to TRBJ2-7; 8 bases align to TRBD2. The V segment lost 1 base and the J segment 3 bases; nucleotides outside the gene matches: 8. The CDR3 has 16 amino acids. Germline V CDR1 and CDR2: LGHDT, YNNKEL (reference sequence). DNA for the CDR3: TGTGCCAGCAGCCAAGGGATAGCGGGGATAGTCTACGAGCAGTACTTC. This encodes CASSQGIAGIVYEQYF.

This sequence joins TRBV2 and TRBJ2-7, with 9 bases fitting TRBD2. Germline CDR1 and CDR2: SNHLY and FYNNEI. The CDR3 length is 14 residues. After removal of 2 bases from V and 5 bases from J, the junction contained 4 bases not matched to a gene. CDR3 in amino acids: CASSERRTSDEQYF. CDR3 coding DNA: TGTGCCAGCAGTGAACGCCGGACTAGCGACGAGCAGTACTTC.

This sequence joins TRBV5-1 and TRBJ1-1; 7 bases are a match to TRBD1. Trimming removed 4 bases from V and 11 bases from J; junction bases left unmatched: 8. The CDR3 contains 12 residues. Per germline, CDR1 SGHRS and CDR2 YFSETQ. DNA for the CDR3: TGCGCCAGCAGCGAACAGGGGAGTCGGGCTTTCTTT. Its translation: CASSEQGSRAFF.

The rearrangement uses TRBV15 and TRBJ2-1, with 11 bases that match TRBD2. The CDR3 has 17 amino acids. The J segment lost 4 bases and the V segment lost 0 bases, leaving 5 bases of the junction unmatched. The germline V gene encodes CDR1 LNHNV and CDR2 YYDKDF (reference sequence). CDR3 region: CATSRDSGTSGYNEQFF. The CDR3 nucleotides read TGTGCCACCAGCAGAGACTCCGGGACTAGCGGATACAATGAGCAGTTCTTC.

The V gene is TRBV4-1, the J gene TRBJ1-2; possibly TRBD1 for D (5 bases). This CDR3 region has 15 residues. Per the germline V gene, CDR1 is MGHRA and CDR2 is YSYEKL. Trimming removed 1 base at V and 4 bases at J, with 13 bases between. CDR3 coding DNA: TGCGCCAGCAGCCAAGCGGGGGGAAGCTTCTATGGCTACACCTTC. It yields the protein CASSQAGGSFYGYTF.

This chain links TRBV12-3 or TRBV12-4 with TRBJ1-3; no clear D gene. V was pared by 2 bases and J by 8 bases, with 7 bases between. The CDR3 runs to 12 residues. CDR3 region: CASSLPAHTIYF. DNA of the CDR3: TGTGCCAGCAGTTTACCTGCGCACACCATATATTTT.

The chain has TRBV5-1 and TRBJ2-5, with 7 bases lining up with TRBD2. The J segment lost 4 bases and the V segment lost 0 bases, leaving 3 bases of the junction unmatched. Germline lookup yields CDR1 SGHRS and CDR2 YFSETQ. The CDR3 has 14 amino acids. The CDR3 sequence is CASSLEGGGETQYF. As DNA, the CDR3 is TGCGCCAGCAGCTTGGAGGGCGGGGGAGAGACCCAGTACTTC.

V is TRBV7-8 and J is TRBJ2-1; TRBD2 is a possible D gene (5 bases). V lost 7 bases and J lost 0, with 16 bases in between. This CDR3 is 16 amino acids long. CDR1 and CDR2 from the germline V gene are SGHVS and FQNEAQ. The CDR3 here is CASNPGARASYNEQFF. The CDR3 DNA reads TGTGCCAGCAACCCCGGCGCGAGGGCCTCCTACAATGAGCAGTTCTTC.

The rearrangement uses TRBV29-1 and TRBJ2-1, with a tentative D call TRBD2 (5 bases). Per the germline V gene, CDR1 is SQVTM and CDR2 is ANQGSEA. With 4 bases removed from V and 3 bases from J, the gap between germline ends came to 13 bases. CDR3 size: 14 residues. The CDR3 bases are TGCAGCGTTGGGCGGGCCCGCGTCTACAATGAGCAGTTCTTC. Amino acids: CSVGRARVYNEQFF.

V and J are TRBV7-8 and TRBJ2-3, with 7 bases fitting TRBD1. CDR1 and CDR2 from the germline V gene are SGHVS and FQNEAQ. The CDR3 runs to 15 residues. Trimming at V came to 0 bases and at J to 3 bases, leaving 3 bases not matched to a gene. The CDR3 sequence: CASSLAGGWTDTQYF. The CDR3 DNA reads TGTGCCAGCAGCTTAGCAGGGGGCTGGACAGATACGCAGTATTTT.

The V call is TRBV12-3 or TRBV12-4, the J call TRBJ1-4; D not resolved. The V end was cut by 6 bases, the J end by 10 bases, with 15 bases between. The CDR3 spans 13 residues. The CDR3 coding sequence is TGTGCCAGCAGGCAAGGGAGTTCCTCAAAACTGTTTTTT. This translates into CASRQGSSSKLFF.

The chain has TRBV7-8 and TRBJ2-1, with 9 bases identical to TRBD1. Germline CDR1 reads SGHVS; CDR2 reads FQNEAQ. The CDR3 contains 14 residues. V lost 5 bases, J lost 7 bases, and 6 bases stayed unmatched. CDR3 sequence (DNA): TGTGCCAGCAGCCAGCCGACAGGGGGAAATGAGCAGTTCTTC. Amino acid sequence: CASSQPTGGNEQFF.

Here the CDR3 DNA reads TGTGCCAGCAGCCGGGGGGCGGAGGTTCAGTACTTC. Protein product: CASSRGAEVQYF. V is TRBV5-8 and J is TRBJ2-4, with a weak D call TRBD2 (7 bases). This CDR3 is 12 amino acids long. Looked up from germline, CDR1 is SGHTS and CDR2 is YDEGEE. The V end was cut by 4 bases, the J end by 11 bases, with 13 bases between.